The present entry profiles one TCR beta chain with its context. Its antigen is not known. Germline V gene data show CDR1 as KGHSH and CDR2 as LQKENI. The CDR3 covers 17 residues. V shed 5 bases, J shed 2 bases, and the junction held 13 bases outside the gene matches. Starting from PBMCs, sorting isolated CD4+ and CD8+ T cells. cDNA reverse transcribed from extracted RNA served as the sequencing template. The assay was immunoSEQ multiplex PCR, and TCRdb's table has in-frame clones only and misses some. Among 90,000 to 120,000 clones, around 59% were seen once, and the ten largest hold approximately 22%. This sample was included in a study of CD8+ T cells in alopecia areata. Study-wide findings and caveats: Scalp samples also yield sequences of resident alphabeta T cells from normal skin. Among patients, TCR sharing was less clear than in mice, a difference possibly due in part to HLA diversity in the patient population.

The genes are TRBV18 and TRBJ2-5, with 8 bases lining up with TRBD1. This TCR came from a human donor in good health. The sequenced material came from CD8+ T cells sorted from blood. CDR3 sequence: CASSSYSGDRRQETQYF. As DNA, the CDR3 is TGTGCCAGCTCATCGTATTCGGGGGACAGGAGACAAGAGACCCAGTACTTC.